This TCR beta chain was recovered during a study of human T cells and chemical hapten exposure. Each CDR3 protein is one row after TCRdb ran MiXCR on the RACE reads. The data hold roughly 360,000 distinct CDR3 sequences, with roughly 5% observed a single time. This clonotype was picked up many times. Specified time point: patch test 1, 2 weeks after DPC sensitization. Documented treatment: therapeutic diphenylcyclopropenone sensitization with weekly scalp DPC. The CDR3 is 12 residues long. CDR1 and CDR2 from the germline V gene are MNHEY and SVGAGI. V dropped 5 bases and J dropped 7 bases, with 9 bases sitting between them.

The V and J genes are TRBV6-5 and TRBJ2-1; the D gene is possibly TRBD1 (5 bases). The sequence came from a woman between 50 and 59 years old with alopecia areata. Some clones in this sample may be carry-over from other donors' samples. Material: whole blood, obtained in connection with sensitization to the hapten diphenylcyclopropenone (DPC). CDR3 protein: CASSTTVNEQFF. The CDR3 region has the DNA TGTGCCAGCAGTACGACAGTAAATGAGCAGTTCTTC.